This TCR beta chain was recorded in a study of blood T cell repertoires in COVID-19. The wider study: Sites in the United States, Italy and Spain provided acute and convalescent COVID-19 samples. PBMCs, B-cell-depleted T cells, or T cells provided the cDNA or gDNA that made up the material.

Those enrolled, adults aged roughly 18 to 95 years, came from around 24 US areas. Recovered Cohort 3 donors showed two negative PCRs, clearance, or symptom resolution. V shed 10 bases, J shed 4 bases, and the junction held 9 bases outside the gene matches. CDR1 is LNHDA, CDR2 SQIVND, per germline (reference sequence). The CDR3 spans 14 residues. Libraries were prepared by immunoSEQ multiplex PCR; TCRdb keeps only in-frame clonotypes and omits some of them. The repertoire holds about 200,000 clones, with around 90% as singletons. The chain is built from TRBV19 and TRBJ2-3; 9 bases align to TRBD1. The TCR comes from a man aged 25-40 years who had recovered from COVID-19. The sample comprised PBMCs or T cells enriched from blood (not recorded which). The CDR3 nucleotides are TGTGCCACCATAACAGACAGGGGGGCAGATACGCAGTATTTT. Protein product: CATITDRGADTQYF.